This T cell receptor (beta chain) was profiled in a study of shared clonotypes between healthy human individuals. Whole-study results and caveats: The expectation was that sequencing depth would affect clonotype sharing among donors.

There were no recent acute infections or vaccinations among the donors, who were healthy HIV-negative adults. Note on this clone: What it binds is not known. With a much larger clone just one base away, this may be a read error.

Running of the assay took place at deep level. TCRdb's table, derived via immunoSEQ multiplex PCR, lists solely in-frame clones and lacks some. This table has around 320,000 clones, about nine tenths appearing once. Per germline, CDR1 SGHTS and CDR2 YDEGEE. The CDR3 consists of 11 residues. Trimming stripped 1 base from V and 3 bases from J, with 2 bases between. Sequencing was done on a sample of memory CD8+ T cells sorted from blood. Sample subset: CD45RO+ cells pooled with CCR7-negative TemRA cells. The rearrangement uses TRBV5-8 and TRBJ2-7; no clear D gene. The receptor was isolated from a young man in good health. CDR3 coding DNA: TGTGCCAGCAGCTTGTTCTACGAGCAGTACTTC. It yields the protein CASSLFYEQYF.